Listed below are T cell receptor beta chains from one sample, sequenced in a study of T-cell reconstitution after alpha-beta-depleted transplantation in children. TCRdb fed the PCR reads into MiXCR, producing one record per CDR3 protein. The data contain approximately 500,000 distinct CDR3 sequences, under 12% of them seen just once; the ten biggest clones take up just over 2%. Sequences were derived from PBMCs, sampled before TCRalphabeta/CD19-depleted stem cell transplant. The receptors derive from a child aged 2 to 15 with inherited bone marrow failure, due to receive a stem cell transplant. Both conserved end residues are part of each CDR3. Fields, in order: clone size, J gene, V gene, D gene, CDR3 protein, CDR3 DNA. A D gene is named only where the DNA matches it firmly. Clone size is stated in some rows and not others, as once, few, many or a class when expanded.

many | TRBJ2-7 | TRBV11-2 | NA | CASSLDLGVNEQYF | TGTGCCAGCAGCTTAGATCTGGGAGTAAACGAGCAGTACTTC
many | TRBJ2-6 | TRBV12-3/TRBV12-4 | NA | CASSLAPSGANVLTF | TGTGCCAGCAGTCTTGCCCCCTCTGGGGCCAACGTCCTGACTTTC
many | TRBJ1-1 | TRBV4-3 | TRBD1 | CASSQGADRLNTEAFF | TGCGCCAGCAGCCAAGGAGCGGACAGGCTGAACACTGAAGCTTTCTTT
few | TRBJ2-2 | TRBV25-1 | NA | CASGYLTTGELFF | TGTGCCTCGGGATATCTGACCACCGGGGAGCTGTTTTTT
many | TRBJ2-3 | TRBV7-2 | NA | CASSSTSITDTQYF | TGTGCCAGCAGTTCGACAAGTATCACAGATACGCAGTATTTT
few | TRBJ2-1 | TRBV20-1 | TRBD2 | CSASSIPGLALRVTYNEQFF | TGCAGTGCTAGTTCTATACCGGGACTAGCCCTCCGTGTAACCTACAATGAGCAGTTCTTC
many | TRBJ2-7 | TRBV4-3 | TRBD2 | CASSGFQREGITYEQYF | TGCGCCAGCAGCGGGTTTCAGCGGGAGGGAATTACCTACGAGCAGTACTTC
many | TRBJ2-7 | TRBV3-1 | TRBD2 | CASSQATSGRASPYEQYF | TGTGCCAGCAGCCAAGCGACTAGCGGGAGGGCTTCCCCCTACGAGCAGTACTTC
few | TRBJ2-7 | TRBV3-1 | NA | CASSQFLADEQYF | TGTGCCAGCAGCCAATTTTTAGCGGACGAGCAGTACTTC
many | TRBJ1-2 | TRBV4-2 | TRBD1 | CASSQDYGSTGWGYGYTF | TGTGCCAGCAGCCAAGATTATGGTTCGACAGGGTGGGGCTATGGCTACACCTTC
NA | TRBJ2-1 | TRBV19 | NA | CASSLNSEQFF | TGTGCCAGTAGTCTAAACAGTGAGCAGTTCTTC
many | TRBJ1-1 | TRBV15 | NA | CATSRDLRNTEAFF | TGTGCCACCAGCAGAGACCTAAGGAACACTGAAGCTTTCTTT
many | TRBJ1-4 | TRBV7-9 | TRBD1 | CASSDFPSRQGTNEKLFF | TGTGCCAGCAGCGATTTCCCTTCCCGACAGGGAACTAATGAAAAACTGTTTTTT
few | TRBJ2-3 | TRBV29-1 | TRBD1 | CSGEGGNTDTQYF | TGCAGCGGGGAAGGGGGCAACACAGATACGCAGTATTTT
many | TRBJ1-2 | TRBV5-8 | NA | CASSLEEVSYGYTF | TGTGCCAGCAGCTTGGAGGAGGTTAGCTATGGCTACACCTTC
NA | TRBJ2-2 | TRBV5-1 | NA | CASSLGLAGSAGELFF | TGCGCCAGCAGCTTGGGGTTAGCCGGTTCCGCCGGGGAGCTGTTTTTT
many | TRBJ2-3 | TRBV7-2 | NA | CASSQDVFTDTQYF | TGTGCCAGCAGCCAAGACGTCTTCACAGATACGCAGTATTTT
many | TRBJ1-2 | TRBV7-2 | NA | CAIRATDGGYTF | TGTGCCATTCGGGCGACTGACGGTGGCTACACCTTC
many | TRBJ2-1 | TRBV6-2/TRBV6-3 | TRBD1 | CASGDRAHNEQFF | TGTGCCAGCGGGGACAGGGCCCATAATGAGCAGTTCTTC
NA | TRBJ2-3 | TRBV20-1 | TRBD1 | CCARDGARDRGTDTQYF | TGCTGTGCTAGAGACGGCGCCCGGGACAGGGGGACAGATACGCAGTATTTT
many | TRBJ2-7 | TRBV28 | TRBD2 | CASSLRGLAYEQYF | TGTGCCAGCAGTTTGCGGGGACTAGCTTACGAGCAGTACTTC
many | TRBJ2-7 | TRBV29-1 | NA | CSALAATYSYEQYF | TGCAGCGCCCTTGCGGCCACCTACTCCTACGAGCAGTACTTC
many | TRBJ2-5 | TRBV5-1 | NA | CASSLAAGTPQYF | TGCGCCAGCAGCTTGGCTGCCGGGACGCCCCAGTACTTC
many | TRBJ1-1 | TRBV5-6 | NA | CASSGATVLNTEAFF | TGTGCCAGCAGCGGGGCGACAGTGCTGAACACTGAAGCTTTCTTT
many | TRBJ1-1 | TRBV30 | NA | CAWIWGTFTEAFF | TGTGCCTGGATCTGGGGGACGTTCACTGAAGCTTTCTTT
few | TRBJ1-4 | TRBV9 | TRBD1 | CASSVGPWTGANEKLFF | TGTGCCAGCAGCGTCGGTCCTTGGACAGGGGCTAATGAAAAACTGTTTTTT
NA | TRBJ2-2 | TRBV28 | NA | CAARNTGELFF | TGTGCCGCGCGGAACACCGGGGAGCTGTTTTTT
few | TRBJ2-1 | TRBV7-2 | TRBD1 | CASSLTGTVVYNEQFF | TGTGCCAGCAGCCTTACCGGGACAGTAGTCTACAATGAGCAGTTCTTC
many | TRBJ2-7 | TRBV29-1 | NA | CSVGSQGIYEQYF | TGCAGCGTGGGGTCGCAGGGAATCTACGAGCAGTACTTC
many | TRBJ2-7 | TRBV2 | NA | CASSEKGYEQYF | TGTGCCAGCAGTGAAAAGGGCTACGAGCAGTACTTC
many | TRBJ2-1 | TRBV20-1 | NA | CSARTAEGVRDEQFF | TGCAGTGCACGGACGGCGGAGGGAGTCAGAGATGAGCAGTTCTTC